A selection of T cell receptor beta chains follows, all from one sample in a study of metastatic and nonmetastatic thyroid tumors. TCRdb reprocessed the PCR reads via MiXCR. The table has over 70,000 clones, around 19% seen once. The material sequenced was blood. The receptors come from a female donor with papillary thyroid cancer or a benign thyroid nodule (not recorded which). Some clones in this sample may be carry-over from other donors' samples. The CDR3 runs from the conserved cysteine through the conserved F or W. Each record gives: V gene, J gene, CDR3 length, D gene, clone size, CDR3 protein, CDR3 DNA. The D gene is left open where the match is weak. The size entry is marked missing in some rows and otherwise reads once, few, many or a size class.

TRBV6-1	TRBJ2-7	15	TRBD1	many	CASQLRDSQFYEQYF	TGTGCCAGTCAGCTACGGGACAGTCAATTCTACGAGCAGTACTTC
TRBV6-1	TRBJ2-7	12	TRBD1	few	CASRVQGDGQYF	TGTGCCAGCAGAGTACAGGGGGACGGGCAGTACTTC
TRBV28	TRBJ1-2	13	.	.	CASSLRVLVGYTF	TGTGCCAGCAGTTTGAGGGTCTTGGTAGGCTACACCTTC
TRBV12-3/TRBV12-4	TRBJ1-4	13	.	many	CASSAWDREKLFF	TGTGCCAGCAGTGCGTGGGATCGTGAAAAACTGTTTTTT
TRBV11-2	TRBJ2-1	13	.	.	CASSLVGGNEQFF	TGTGCCAGCAGCTTAGTAGGCGGGAATGAGCAGTTCTTC
TRBV28	TRBJ1-5	12	.	many	CAGTKGGQPQHF	TGTGCCGGAACGAAGGGGGGCCAGCCCCAGCATTTT
TRBV9	TRBJ1-2	15	.	many	CASSVGSEANYGYTF	TGTGCCAGCAGCGTAGGGTCGGAGGCTAACTATGGCTACACCTTC
TRBV5-6	TRBJ2-5	12	TRBD2	.	CASSLDSGRLYF	TGTGCCAGCAGCTTGGATAGCGGGAGATTGTACTTC
TRBV3-1	TRBJ1-1	12	.	many	CASSNRETEAFF	TGTGCCAGCAGTAACAGGGAGACTGAAGCTTTCTTT
TRBV3-1	TRBJ2-1	16	TRBD2	many	CASSLRTSGRNREQFF	TGTGCCAGCAGCCTCCGGACTAGCGGGAGAAATCGAGAGCAGTTCTTC
TRBV7-9	TRBJ2-7	13	TRBD1	many	CASEGQGSYEQYF	TGTGCCAGCGAGGGACAGGGGTCGTACGAGCAGTACTTC
TRBV6-6	TRBJ1-2	16	.	many	CASSYLDPRSDYGYTF	TGTGCCAGCAGTTACTTGGACCCTAGGTCGGACTATGGCTACACCTTC